One sample yielded the 21 T cell receptor beta chains listed below, sequenced in a study of cytomegalovirus exposure and HLA in healthy donors (dated by TCRdb to the late 2010s). Preparation of the library involved the immunoSEQ multiplex PCR assay. Held by TCRdb, this immuneACCESS table contains in-frame sequences only and omits some clones. Under half of the omission traces to an unresolved V gene where checked; the cause of the rest is unknown. The sample table contains about 160,000 clones; only one count was recorded for about 90% of them. The ten largest account for about a tenth of the sample. Input material: PBMCs. The receptors shown here come from a woman aged 18-29 years in good health and CMV-seropositive.

The rearrangement joins TRBV11-2 to TRBJ1-3, with D possibly being TRBD1 (5 bases). The CDR3 is 14 residues long. Trimming took 4 bases from V and 3 from J, leaving 10 bases between them. Germline loops: CDR1 SGHAT, CDR2 FQNNGV. Here the CDR3 reads CASSSRGSGNTIYF. DNA of the CDR3: TGTGCCAGCAGCTCCCGGGGGAGTGGAAACACCATATATTTT.

The V call is TRBV19, the J call TRBJ2-7; no definite D call. This CDR3 spans 11 amino acids. V lost 5 bases and J 7 bases, leaving 9 bases between the germline ends. Germline CDR1 is LNHDA and CDR2 is SQIVND (reference sequence). The CDR3 DNA is TGTGCCAGTAGTGATAGATGGGAGCAGTACTTC. This gives the protein CASSDRWEQYF. The full variable domain, its missing parts supplied by reference TRBV19 and TRBJ2-7, is DGGITQSPKYLFRKEGQNVTLSCEQNLNHDAMYWYRQDPGQGLRLIYYSQIVNDFQKGDIAEGYSVSREKKESFPLTVTSAQKNPTAFYLCASSDRWEQYFGPGTRLTVT.

V gene TRBV10-2 combines with J gene TRBJ2-7; 7 nucleotides line up with TRBD1. V shed 0 bases, J shed 1 base, and the junction held 6 bases outside the gene matches. This CDR3 has 16 residues. Germline CDR1 is WSHSY and CDR2 is SAAADI. This CDR3 reads CASSESTGPTSYEQYF. DNA of the CDR3: TGCGCCAGCAGTGAGTCGACAGGGCCCACGTCCTACGAGCAGTACTTC.

V usage is TRBV19 and J usage is TRBJ2-1; 8 positions agree with TRBD2. The germline CDR1 and CDR2 sequences are LNHDA and SQIVND (reference sequence). This CDR3 comprises 14 residues. The trim removed 1 base at V and 6 bases at J, leaving 2 bases unmatched. This CDR3 is CASSIGSGANEQFF. In nucleotides, the CDR3 is TGTGCCAGTAGTATAGGTAGCGGGGCCAATGAGCAGTTCTTC. Drawing the rest from reference TRBV19 and TRBJ2-1, the complete variable domain is DGGITQSPKYLFRKEGQNVTLSCEQNLNHDAMYWYRQDPGQGLRLIYYSQIVNDFQKGDIAEGYSVSREKKESFPLTVTSAQKNPTAFYLCASSIGSGANEQFFGPGTRLTVL.

The chain is built from TRBV4-3 and TRBJ2-1; 9 positions match TRBD2. The ends lost 1 base at V and 9 bases at J; junction bases unmatched: 10. Germline V CDR1 and CDR2: LGHNA, YSLEER. The CDR3 contains 16 residues. CDR3 sequence reads: CASSQVLASGIVEQFF. For the CDR3, the DNA is TGCGCCAGCAGCCAAGTGTTGGCTAGCGGGATTGTTGAGCAGTTCTTC.

The rearrangement joins TRBV11-2 to TRBJ1-1; no clear D. CDR3 length: 13 residues. Germline CDR1 SGHAT, CDR2 FQNNGV. With 6 bases removed from V and 2 bases from J, the gap between germline ends came to 10 bases. DNA for the CDR3: TGTGCCAGCAGTACGAGGGAAAACACTGAAGCTTTCTTT. This sequence encodes CASSTRENTEAFF. The complete variable domain, with remaining parts taken from reference TRBV11-2 and TRBJ1-1, reads EAGVAQSPRYKIIEKRQSVAFWCNPISGHATLYWYQQILGQGPKLLIQFQNNGVVDDSQLPKDRFSAERLKGVDSTLKIQPAKLEDSAVYLCASSTRENTEAFFGQGTRLTVV.

This rearrangement joins TRBV30 to TRBJ2-4, with TRBD2 matching 8 bases. The length of the CDR3 is 14 residues. Per germline, CDR1 GTSNPN and CDR2 SVGIG (reference sequence). Unmatched junction bases numbered 10, after V lost 5 bases and J lost 7 bases. The CDR3 DNA reads as TGTGCCTGGGTACGGCGGGGGGCCGGGAACATTCAGTACTTC. Translation: CAWVRRGAGNIQYF.

This chain links TRBV9 with TRBJ2-5; TRBD2 matches 10 bases. The germline gives CDR1 SGDLS, CDR2 YYNGEE. Trimming cost V 3 bases and J 0 bases; bases outside gene matches: 5. There are 16 residues in the CDR3. The CDR3: CASSAALAGHQETQYF. CDR3 sequence (DNA): TGTGCCAGCAGCGCAGCACTAGCGGGGCACCAAGAGACCCAGTACTTC.

The sample holds a few counts of this clone. The chain combines TRBV5-1 with TRBJ2-7; 9 bases line up with TRBD2. Trimming cost V 0 bases and J 5 bases; bases outside gene matches: 6. Germline CDR1 SGHRS, CDR2 YFSETQ. The CDR3 extends over 15 amino acids. CDR3 nucleotide sequence: TGCGCCAGCAGCTTGGTTGTCGGGACTAGCAACGAGCAGTACTTC. This gives the protein CASSLVVGTSNEQYF.

V and J are TRBV28 and TRBJ2-7; D remains ambiguous. Germline values: CDR1 MDHEN, CDR2 SYDVKM. This CDR3 has 12 residues. V gave up 2 bases and J gave up 5 bases, with 7 bases separating them. CDR3 sequence: CASSLRVHEQYF. CDR3 sequence (DNA): TGTGCCAGCAGTTTACGGGTACACGAGCAGTACTTC.

In the case of this clone: At one of its ends the junction is not consistent with the germline gene, which may arise from a read error. The chain combines TRBV7-7 with TRBJ1-1; 7 bases are shared with TRBD1. This CDR3 has 16 amino acids. Germline assignment: CDR1 SSHAT and CDR2 FNYEAQ (reference sequence). The CDR3: CASSLEGGQGVTEAFF. The CDR3 DNA is TGTGCTAGCAGCTTAGAAGGGGGCCAGGGGGTCACTGAAGCTTTCTTT.

This clone has a single count. V and J are TRBV7-8 and TRBJ1-1; D might be TRBD1 (6 bases). Trimming stripped 3 bases from V and 4 bases from J, with 9 bases between. CDR1 SGHVS and CDR2 FQNEAQ come from the germline V gene. This CDR3 is 13 amino acids long. As DNA, the CDR3 is TGTGCCAGCAGCTTTCTGGGGGCCACTGAAGCTTTCTTT. This encodes CASSFLGATEAFF.

The V gene is TRBV30, the J gene TRBJ2-5; no definite D call. Trimming removed 2 bases at V and 4 bases at J, with 5 bases between. The CDR3 is made up of 11 amino acids. Germline values: CDR1 GTSNPN, CDR2 SVGIG (reference sequence). CDR3 region: CAWSLRETQYF. The CDR3, as DNA: TGTGCCTGGAGTTTGAGAGAGACCCAGTACTTC. The variable domain in full, with the rest retrieved from reference TRBV30 and TRBJ2-5, is SQTIHQWPATLVQPVGSPLSLECTVEGTSNPNLYWYRQAAGRGLQLLFYSVGIGQISSEVPQNLSASRPQDRQFILSSKKLLLSDSGFYLCAWSLRETQYFGPGTRLLVL.

The CDR3 coding sequence is TGTGCCAGCAGCGACGGACAGGAGCAGTACTTC. Its translation: CASSDGQEQYF. The chain links TRBV7-3 to TRBJ2-7; tentatively, D is TRBD1 (6 bases). The CDR3 runs to 11 residues. V was clipped by 5 bases and J by 7 bases, with 9 bases between them. Germline loops: CDR1 SGHTA, CDR2 FQGTGA.

This chain connects TRBV30 to TRBJ2-2; 7 bases are a match to TRBD1. V trimming: 5 bases; J trimming: 5 bases; junction bases outside the gene matches: 5. CDR1 and CDR2 from the germline V gene are GTSNPN and SVGIG (reference sequence). This CDR3 is built from 13 residues. CDR3 in amino acids: CAWDQQGTGELFF. CDR3 DNA sequence: TGTGCCTGGGACCAACAGGGGACCGGGGAGCTGTTTTTT.

This chain uses TRBV15 with TRBJ2-2; D may be TRBD2 (5 bases). The CDR3 is 15 amino acids. Germline V CDR1 and CDR2: LNHNV, YYDKDF (reference sequence). V was trimmed by 0 bases and J by 3 bases, leaving 8 bases between them. The CDR3 loop is CATSRDEEDTGELFF. As DNA, the CDR3 is TGTGCCACCAGCAGAGATGAGGAGGACACCGGGGAGCTGTTTTTT. Together with reference TRBV15 and TRBJ2-2, the CDR3 gives the full variable domain: DAMVIQNPRYQVTQFGKPVTLSCSQTLNHNVMYWYQQKSSQAPKLLFHYYDKDFNNEADTPDNFQSRRPNTSFCFLDIRSPGLGDTAMYLCATSRDEEDTGELFFGEGSRLTVL.

V usage is TRBV6-5 and J usage is TRBJ2-5; the match to TRBD1 covers 7 bases. V lost 2 bases and J lost 4; bases outside the gene matches: 7. From germline, CDR1 is MNHEY and CDR2 SVGAGI. The CDR3 sequence is 15 residues long. CDR3 sequence: CASSYNLGGVETQYF. The CDR3 bases are TGTGCCAGCAGTTACAATCTAGGGGGCGTAGAGACCCAGTACTTC.

This chain links TRBV12-5 with TRBJ2-7, with 7 nucleotides matching TRBD1. This CDR3 is built from 13 residues. Germline V lookup: CDR1 LGHNT, CDR2 FRNRAP. The junction had 5 bases not matched to a gene; V was cut back by 6 bases and J by 3 bases. CDR3 DNA sequence: TGTGCTAGTGGGGACAGGATCTACTACGAGCAGTACTTC. Translated, it gives CASGDRIYYEQYF.

This chain uses TRBV11-2 with TRBJ2-7; D unresolved. Germline V lookup: CDR1 SGHAT, CDR2 FQNNGV. The V end was cut by 0 bases, the J end by 3 bases, with 6 bases between. The CDR3 is 13 residues long. The CDR3 nucleotides are TGTGCCAGCAGCTTAGACCGTTTCTACGAGCAGTACTTC. It specifies CASSLDRFYEQYF.

The V and J genes are TRBV29-1 and TRBJ1-1; D uncertain. This CDR3 region has 11 residues. CDR1 SQVTM and CDR2 ANQGSEA come from the germline V gene. Trimming took 7 bases from V and 3 from J, leaving 9 bases between them. CDR3 sequence: CSADTHTEAFF. In DNA form, the CDR3 reads TGCAGCGCAGACACTCACACTGAAGCTTTCTTT.

The chain recombines TRBV28 with TRBJ2-3; TRBD1 matches at 7 bases. Trimming took 6 bases from V and 2 from J; bases not matched to a gene: 8. Germline CDR1 is MDHEN and CDR2 is SYDVKM. The CDR3 totals 15 residues. The CDR3 spells CASRTTGAPTDTQYF. The CDR3 nucleotides are TGTGCCAGCAGGACCACAGGGGCACCCACAGATACGCAGTATTTT.